Each of the 4 T cell receptor beta chains below was sequenced from the same sample in a study of blood T cell repertoires in COVID-19. The protocol was immunoSEQ multiplex PCR, while the TCRdb copy is restricted to in-frame clones and leaves out a portion. The data show 150,000 to 200,000 clones, just under 90% seen once. Sequenced: peripheral blood. The receptors shown here come from a woman under 30 who had recovered from COVID-19.

J is TRBJ2-4 and V is TRBV25-1; perhaps TRBD2 as D (7 bases). Trimming left V 3 bases short and J 7 bases short, with 13 bases between. The CDR3 spans 14 residues. Germline lookup yields CDR1 MGHDK and CDR2 SYGVNS. The CDR3 DNA follows: TGTGCCAGCAGTGAGCGGGGGCTTAGTAACATTCAGTACTTC. It specifies CASSERGLSNIQYF.

The rearrangement joins TRBV6-2 or TRBV6-3 to TRBJ2-1; possibly TRBD2 for D (5 bases). In germline, CDR1 is MNHEY, CDR2 SVGEGT. The CDR3 contains 16 residues. Trimming removed 4 bases from V and 1 base from J, with 14 bases in between. CDR3 DNA: TGTGCCAGCAGTTTTCGGGCCCGCGGGTCCTACAATGAGCAGTTCTTC. Translation: CASSFRARGSYNEQFF.

The CDR3 DNA is TGTGCCAGCAGTTACCGAGACAGGGTCTATGAGCAGTTCTTC. Translated, it gives CASSYRDRVYEQFF. V usage is TRBV6-5 and J usage is TRBJ2-1; TRBD1 matches at 7 bases. V dropped 2 bases and J dropped 8; count of bases not matched to a gene: 6. Germline-derived CDR1 and CDR2 are MNHEY and SVGAGI. CDR3 size: 14 residues.

The chain recombines TRBV4-1 with TRBJ1-3, with 7 bases fitting TRBD1. The CDR3 length is 15 residues. V was clipped by 4 bases and J by 4 bases; unmatched bases: 7. CDR1 MGHRA and CDR2 YSYEKL come from the germline V gene. For the CDR3, the DNA is TGCGCCAGCAGCCCGGGACAGAAATCAGGAAACACCATATATTTT. This gives the protein CASSPGQKSGNTIYF.